What follows is one T cell receptor (beta chain) and its context. Its antigen is not known. After removal of 3 bases from V and 4 bases from J, the junction contained 12 bases not matched to a gene. This CDR3 is built from 16 residues. Germline CDR1 and CDR2: LNHDA and SQIVND (reference sequence). RNA totalling about 0.5 to 1 ug underwent reverse transcription with random hexamers. Amplification of TCR beta CDR3 spanned 54 Vbeta and 13 Jbeta via immunoSEQ multiplex PCR. Each CDR3 protein is one row after TCRdb ran MiXCR on the immunoSEQ multiplex PCR reads. The table shows roughly 130,000 distinct CDR3 sequences, with roughly 96% occurring only once. The record originates from a study of CD8 T cells in Susac syndrome. TEMRA cells underwent FACS enrichment and CD8+ and CD4+ T cells underwent negative isolation. The study's findings and limits: The authors acknowledged that their TCR sequencing and HLA analysis involved a relatively small number of individuals.

This TCR derives from a human donor in good health. V and J are TRBV19 and TRBJ2-7; 7 bases align to TRBD2. Sequencing was performed on CD4+ T cells from PBMCs. CDR3 sequence: CASSISTASGPYEQYF. The DNA for the CDR3 is TGTGCCAGTAGTATTTCCACTGCTAGCGGACCATACGAGCAGTACTTC.